This TCR beta chain was observed in a study of OX40 agonist ivuxolimab in advanced cancers. The CDR3 spans 16 residues. V lost 1 base to trimming and J lost 1 base; unmatched junction nucleotides: 4. Germline V lookup: CDR1 SEHNR, CDR2 FQNEAQ (reference sequence). Generated by immunoSEQ multiplex PCR, the TCRdb table keeps only in-frame clones and is missing some. This sample has 66,000 or so clones, with around 90% found just once. V gene TRBV7-9 combines with J gene TRBJ1-5; 7 nucleotides agree with TRBD1. This material consisted of CD4+ or CD8+ T cells sorted from blood, taken in a trial of the OX40 agonist ivuxolimab. The sequence derives from an adult with an advanced solid tumor such as melanoma, head and neck, liver or kidney cancer. The CDR3 spells CASSLEVGGSNQPQHF. CDR3 in DNA: TGTGCCAGCAGCTTAGAAGTAGGGGGCAGCAATCAGCCCCAGCATTTT.